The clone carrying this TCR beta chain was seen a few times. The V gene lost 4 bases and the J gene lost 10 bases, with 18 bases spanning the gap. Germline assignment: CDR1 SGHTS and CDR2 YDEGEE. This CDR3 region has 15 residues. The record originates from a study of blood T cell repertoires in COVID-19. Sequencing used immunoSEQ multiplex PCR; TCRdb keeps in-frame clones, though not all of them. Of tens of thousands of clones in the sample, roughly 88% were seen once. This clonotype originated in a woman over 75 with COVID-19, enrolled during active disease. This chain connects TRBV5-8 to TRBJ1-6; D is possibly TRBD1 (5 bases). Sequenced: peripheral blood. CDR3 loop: CASSRKVQGGSPLHF. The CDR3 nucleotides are TGTGCCAGCAGCCGAAAAGTGCAGGGCGGATCACCCCTCCACTTT.